This T cell receptor beta chain was found in a study of monozygotic twins with inflammatory bowel disease. TCRdb reworked the 5' RACE reads into one entry per CDR3 protein, no DNA. The sample's table shows fewer than 200,000 distinct CDR3 sequences. The clonotype comes from a human donor with ulcerative colitis or Crohn's disease, or a healthy co-twin of an affected twin (not recorded which). What was sequenced was blood.

CDR3: CASSLPALSYEQYF. V usage is TRBV28 and J usage is TRBJ2-7. Germline V CDR1 and CDR2: MDHEN, SYDVKM. CDR3 length: 14 amino acids.